The 9 T cell receptor beta chains below all came from one sample that was sequenced in a study of T cells after yellow fever vaccination. TCRdb used MiXCR to reprocess the 5' RACE reads, holding one entry per CDR3 protein. The profile shows a few hundred thousand distinct CDR3 sequences, over 4% of them singletons. Source: PBMCs, taken 5 days after the yellow fever booster vaccination. All receptors come from a man between 18 and 35 years old who received the YFV17D yellow fever vaccine.

In this sample, this clonotype turned up a few times. V usage is TRBV7-2 and J usage is TRBJ2-3; 8 positions match TRBD2. The CDR3 length is 14 residues. V lost 10 bases, J lost 9 bases, and 15 bases stayed unmatched. CDR1 is SGHTA, CDR2 FQGNSA, per germline. The CDR3 DNA reads TGTGCCACCAAAAGCGGGGGACCGGGAACCACGCAGTATTTT. Protein sequence: CATKSGGPGTTQYF.

The rearrangement uses TRBV7-2 and TRBJ2-4, with D perhaps matching TRBD2 (6 bases). This CDR3 region has 20 residues. Germline values: CDR1 SGHTA, CDR2 FQGNSA. With 5 bases removed from V and 3 bases from J, the gap between germline ends came to 29 bases. The CDR3 sequence is CASSPPWEWRVPFSKNIQYF. The CDR3 bases are TGTGCCAGCAGCCCCCCGTGGGAGTGGAGGGTTCCGTTTAGCAAAAACATTCAGTACTTC.

A few counts support this clonotype. The V gene is TRBV28, the J gene TRBJ2-3; 10 bases map to TRBD1. The germline V gene encodes CDR1 MDHEN and CDR2 SYDVKM. J was trimmed by 3 bases and V by 2 bases; bases with no gene match: 8. This CDR3 contains 17 residues. CDR3 sequence: CASSLSGQGVGTDTQYF. The DNA of the CDR3 is TGTGCCAGCAGTTTAAGCGGACAGGGGGTTGGTACAGATACGCAGTATTTT. Filled out from reference TRBV28 and TRBJ2-3, the complete variable domain reads DVKVTQSSRYLVKRTGEKVFLECVQDMDHENMFWYRQDPGLGLRLIYFSYDVKMKEKGDIPEGYSVSREKKERFSLILESASTNQTSMYLCASSLSGQGVGTDTQYFGPGTRLTVL.

The chain links TRBV5-6 to TRBJ2-3; TRBD2 aligns across 9 bases. In germline, CDR1 is SGHDT, CDR2 YYEEEE. The J segment lost 5 bases and the V segment lost 4 bases, leaving 20 bases of the junction unmatched. This CDR3 is built from 19 residues. The CDR3 nucleotides are TGTGCCAGCAGCCCCCTTGGGAGTTTCAGCGGGGGGCATCAAGATACGCAGTATTTT. Its protein is CASSPLGSFSGGHQDTQYF.

This clonotype was counted many times. This chain's CDR3 is CASSPSRIQETQYF. The CDR3 nucleotides are TGTGCCAGCAGCCCCTCGAGGATCCAAGAGACCCAGTACTTC. V and J are TRBV7-2 and TRBJ2-5; the D is unclear. V lost 5 bases and J lost 1, with 11 bases in between. Germline V gene data show CDR1 as SGHTA and CDR2 as FQGNSA. The CDR3 spans 14 residues. Filled out from reference TRBV7-2 and TRBJ2-5, the complete variable domain reads GAGVSQSPSNKVTEKGKDVELRCDPISGHTALYWYRQSLGQGLEFLIYFQGNSAPDKSGLPSDRFSAERTGGSVSTLTIQRTQQEDSAVYLCASSPSRIQETQYFGPGTRLLVL.

This clonotype was detected only a few times. The CDR3, as DNA: TGTGCCAGCAGCCCCCGGGACAGTTCTATCTATGGCTACACCTTC. Translating it yields CASSPRDSSIYGYTF. The V and J genes are TRBV7-9 and TRBJ1-2, with 7 bases matching TRBD1. This CDR3 has 15 residues. The V gene's germline CDR1 is SEHNR and CDR2 FQNEAQ (reference sequence). The V gene end was trimmed by 5 bases and the J gene end by 4 bases; junction bases not matched to a gene: 10. Based on the CDR3 plus reference TRBV7-9 and TRBJ1-2, the full variable domain is DTGVSQNPRHKITKRGQNVTFRCDPISEHNRLYWYRQTLGQGPEFLTYFQNEAQLEKSRLLSDRFSAERPKGSFSTLEIQRTEQGDSAMYLCASSPRDSSIYGYTFGSGTRLTVV.

This chain links TRBV11-2 with TRBJ2-3; possible D gene TRBD1, 6 bases. This CDR3 contains 14 residues. The V end was cut by 5 bases, the J end by 10 bases, with 19 bases between. Germline CDR1 SGHAT, CDR2 FQNNGV. CDR3 in DNA: TGTGCCAGCAGCGAATCTTCAGGGACACAGGCGCAGTATTTT. Translated: CASSESSGTQAQYF.

This clonotype was counted at least ten times. The chain carries TRBV27 and TRBJ2-1; 8 positions agree with TRBD1. Germline V gene lookup returns CDR1 MNHEY and CDR2 SMNVEV (reference sequence). This CDR3 has 20 amino acids. Trimming cost V 3 bases and J 0 bases; bases outside gene matches: 16. CDR3 protein: CASSFPRGRGTVRSYNEQFF. In nucleotides, the CDR3 is TGTGCCAGCAGTTTCCCCAGGGGGCGTGGAACTGTCCGCTCCTACAATGAGCAGTTCTTC.

This chain uses TRBV2 with TRBJ1-3; 9 bases map to TRBD1. Per the germline V gene, CDR1 is SNHLY and CDR2 is FYNNEI. The CDR3 is made up of 17 amino acids. Germline trimming cut 7 bases from V and 1 base from J; bases unmatched to any gene: 11. The CDR3 spells CASTGLTGGVSGNTIYF. Written as DNA, the CDR3 is TGTGCCAGCACCGGACTGACAGGGGGAGTTTCTGGAAACACCATATATTTT. Full variable domain (remainder filled in from reference TRBV2 and TRBJ1-3): EPEVTQTPSHQVTQMGQEVILRCVPISNHLYFYWYRQILGQKVEFLVSFYNNEISEKSEIFDDQFSVERPDGSNFTLKIRSTKLEDSAMYFCASTGLTGGVSGNTIYFGEGSWLTVV.